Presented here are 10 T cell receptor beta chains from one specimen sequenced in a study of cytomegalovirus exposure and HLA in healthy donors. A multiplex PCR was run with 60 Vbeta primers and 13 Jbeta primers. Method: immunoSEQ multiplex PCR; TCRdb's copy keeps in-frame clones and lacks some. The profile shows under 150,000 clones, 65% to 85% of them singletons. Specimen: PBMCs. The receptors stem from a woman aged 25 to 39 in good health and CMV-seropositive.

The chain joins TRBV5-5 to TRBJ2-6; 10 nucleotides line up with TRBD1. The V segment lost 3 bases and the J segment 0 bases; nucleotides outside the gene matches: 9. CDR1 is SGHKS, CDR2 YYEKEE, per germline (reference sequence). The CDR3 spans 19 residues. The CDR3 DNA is TGTGCCAGCAGCTACACTCGACAGGGGGCCCCCTCTGGGGCCAACGTCCTGACTTTC. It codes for CASSYTRQGAPSGANVLTF.

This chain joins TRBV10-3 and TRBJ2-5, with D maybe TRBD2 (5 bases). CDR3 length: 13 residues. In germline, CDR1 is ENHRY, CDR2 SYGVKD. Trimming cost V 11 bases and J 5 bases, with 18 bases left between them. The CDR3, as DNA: TGTGCCGTAGGAAAGAGCGGTGCGGAGACCCAGTACTTC. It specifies CAVGKSGAETQYF.

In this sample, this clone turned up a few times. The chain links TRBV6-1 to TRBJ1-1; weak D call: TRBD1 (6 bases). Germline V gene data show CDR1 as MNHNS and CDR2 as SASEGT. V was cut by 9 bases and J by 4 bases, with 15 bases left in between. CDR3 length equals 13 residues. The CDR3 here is CASITGSSTEAFF. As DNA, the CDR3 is TGTGCCAGTATTACAGGGTCTAGCACTGAAGCTTTCTTT.

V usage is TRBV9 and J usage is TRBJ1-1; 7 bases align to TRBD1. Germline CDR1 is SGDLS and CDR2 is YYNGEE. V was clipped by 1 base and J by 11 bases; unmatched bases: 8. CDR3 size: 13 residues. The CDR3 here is CASSVSTGVEAFF. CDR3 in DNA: TGTGCCAGCAGCGTAAGTACAGGGGTGGAGGCTTTCTTT.

CDR3 residues: CASSQEVKLDSNQPQHF. In nucleotides, the CDR3 is TGCGCCAGCAGCCAAGAAGTAAAGCTCGATAGCAATCAGCCCCAGCATTTT. The chain joins TRBV4-1 to TRBJ1-5; D is uncertain. The V end was cut by 0 bases, the J end by 0 bases, with 12 bases between. CDR3 length: 17 amino acids. Germline V gene lookup returns CDR1 MGHRA and CDR2 YSYEKL.

The CDR3 DNA sequence: TGCGCCACCAGACCCGGGACTAGCGGGGAAGAGACCCAGTACTTC. This codes for CATRPGTSGEETQYF. V is TRBV10-2 and J is TRBJ2-5; 13 bases map to TRBD2. This CDR3 has 15 residues. The V segment lost 10 bases and the J segment 3 bases; nucleotides outside the gene matches: 8. The germline V gene has CDR1 WSHSY and CDR2 SAAADI.

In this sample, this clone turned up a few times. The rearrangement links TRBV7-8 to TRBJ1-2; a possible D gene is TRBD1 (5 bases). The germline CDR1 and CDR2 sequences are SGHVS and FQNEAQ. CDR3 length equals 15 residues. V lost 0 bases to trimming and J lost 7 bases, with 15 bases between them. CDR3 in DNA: TGTGCCAGCAGCTTAGCGCCGGACCTCGGGGGTGGCTACACCTTC. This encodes CASSLAPDLGGGYTF.

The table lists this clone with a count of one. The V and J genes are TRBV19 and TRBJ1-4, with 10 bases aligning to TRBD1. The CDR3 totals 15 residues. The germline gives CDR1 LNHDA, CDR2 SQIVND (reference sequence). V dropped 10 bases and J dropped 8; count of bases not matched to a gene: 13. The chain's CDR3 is CATQPRQGAMEKLFF. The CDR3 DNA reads TGTGCCACCCAACCCCGACAGGGGGCCATGGAAAAACTGTTTTTT.

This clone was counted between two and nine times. As DNA, the CDR3 is TGCAGCGTCCGGGGACAGGGTAATGAAAAACTGTTTTTT. Its translation is CSVRGQGNEKLFF. The chain is built from TRBV29-1 and TRBJ1-4; TRBD1 agrees at 9 bases. This CDR3 has 13 amino acids. V lost 6 bases to trimming and J lost 4 bases; unmatched junction nucleotides: 3. Germline assignment: CDR1 SQVTM and CDR2 ANQGSEA.

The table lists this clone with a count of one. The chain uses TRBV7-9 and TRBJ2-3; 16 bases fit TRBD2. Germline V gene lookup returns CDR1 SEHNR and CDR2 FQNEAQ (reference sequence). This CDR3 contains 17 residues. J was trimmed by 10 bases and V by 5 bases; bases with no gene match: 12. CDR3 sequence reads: CASSPPGLAGGRGSQYF. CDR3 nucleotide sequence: TGTGCCAGCAGCCCACCGGGACTAGCGGGGGGGCGCGGGTCGCAGTATTTT.